Listed below are T cell receptor beta chains from one sample, sequenced in a study of blood T cell repertoires in COVID-19. Sequencing was performed with immunoSEQ multiplex PCR; in TCRdb, only in-frame clones are kept and a portion is missing. The table has 30,000 to 40,000 clones, 85% to 90% seen once. Input material: peripheral blood. The receptors originated from a man in his 70s with active COVID-19. CDR3s include the opening cysteine and the closing phenylalanine or tryptophan. The order of the fields is D gene, J gene, V gene, clone size, CDR3 protein, CDR3 DNA. D genes are given only for firm matches. A clone size is listed for some rows: how often the clone was seen (once, few, many), or a class if it is expanded.

d_call: TRBD1; j_call: TRBJ2-7; v_call: TRBV18; clone_size: NA; cdr3_aa: CASSLSGGRDVVEYF; cdr3_nt: TGTGCCAGCTCACTATCAGGGGGCAGGGACGTCGTCGAGTACTTC
d_call: NA; j_call: TRBJ1-2; v_call: TRBV5-4; clone_size: NA; cdr3_aa: CASNRDNNYGYTF; cdr3_nt: TGTGCCAGCAATCGAGACAATAACTATGGCTACACCTTC
d_call: TRBD1; j_call: TRBJ2-1; v_call: TRBV6-6; clone_size: NA; cdr3_aa: CASSRQRRDRGRVDNEQFF; cdr3_nt: TGTGCCAGCAGTCGACAGAGGCGGGACAGGGGGCGCGTCGACAATGAGCAGTTCTTC
d_call: TRBD1; j_call: TRBJ1-1; v_call: TRBV9; clone_size: once; cdr3_aa: CASSRGQAPNTEAFF; cdr3_nt: TGTGCCAGCAGCCGCGGACAGGCCCCGAACACTGAAGCTTTCTTT
d_call: TRBD2; j_call: TRBJ2-1; v_call: TRBV7-2; clone_size: NA; cdr3_aa: CASSSRLAGVNEQFF; cdr3_nt: TGTGCCAGCAGCTCGCGACTAGCGGGAGTGAATGAGCAGTTCTTC
d_call: NA; j_call: TRBJ1-2; v_call: TRBV3-1/TRBV3-2; clone_size: NA; cdr3_aa: CASSQGRAIYGYTF; cdr3_nt: TGTGCCAGCAGCCAAGGCAGGGCAATCTATGGCTACACCTTC
d_call: NA; j_call: TRBJ2-2; v_call: TRBV9; clone_size: NA; cdr3_aa: CASSTMNTGELFF; cdr3_nt: TGTGCCAGCAGTACTATGAACACCGGGGAGCTGTTTTTT
d_call: NA; j_call: TRBJ2-7; v_call: TRBV5-5; clone_size: NA; cdr3_aa: CASSPGVLFSYEQYF; cdr3_nt: TGTGCCAGCAGCCCAGGGGTCCTATTCTCCTACGAGCAGTACTTC
d_call: TRBD1; j_call: TRBJ1-1; v_call: TRBV10-1; clone_size: medium-sized; cdr3_aa: CASSDPQGTEAFF; cdr3_nt: TGCGCCAGCAGTGACCCACAGGGGACTGAAGCTTTCTTT
d_call: NA; j_call: TRBJ2-1; v_call: TRBV10-3; clone_size: NA; cdr3_aa: CAISESGGPSYNEQFF; cdr3_nt: TGTGCCATCAGTGAGTCAGGCGGGCCCTCCTACAATGAGCAGTTCTTC
d_call: TRBD2; j_call: TRBJ2-3; v_call: TRBV10-3; clone_size: NA; cdr3_aa: CAISSVAGGVTDTQYF; cdr3_nt: TGTGCCATCAGTTCGGTAGCGGGAGGGGTCACAGATACGCAGTATTTT
d_call: NA; j_call: TRBJ2-2; v_call: TRBV6-5; clone_size: NA; cdr3_aa: CASSYSRRGSTGELFF; cdr3_nt: TGTGCCAGCAGTTACTCCCGCAGGGGAAGCACCGGGGAGCTGTTTTTT
d_call: NA; j_call: TRBJ1-6; v_call: TRBV19; clone_size: NA; cdr3_aa: CASTLKSGKGNSPLHF; cdr3_nt: TGTGCCAGTACCTTAAAATCAGGGAAAGGGAATTCACCCCTCCACTTT
d_call: NA; j_call: TRBJ2-1; v_call: TRBV11-2; clone_size: NA; cdr3_aa: CASRSVAGRYNEQFF; cdr3_nt: TGTGCCAGCCGATCAGTAGCAGGGCGGTACAATGAGCAGTTCTTC
d_call: NA; j_call: TRBJ2-7; v_call: TRBV6-5; clone_size: NA; cdr3_aa: CASRPNPSQGAEQYF; cdr3_nt: TGTGCCAGCAGGCCTAACCCATCCCAAGGGGCCGAGCAGTACTTC
d_call: NA; j_call: TRBJ2-1; v_call: TRBV4-1; clone_size: NA; cdr3_aa: CASSLRDYNEQFF; cdr3_nt: TGCGCCAGCAGCCTCCGGGACTACAATGAGCAGTTCTTC
d_call: TRBD2; j_call: TRBJ2-2; v_call: TRBV12-5; clone_size: NA; cdr3_aa: CASGLLAPSGRFTGELFF; cdr3_nt: TGTGCTAGTGGTTTGCTCGCCCCTAGCGGGAGATTCACCGGGGAGCTGTTTTTT
d_call: TRBD2; j_call: TRBJ2-4; v_call: TRBV7-2; clone_size: NA; cdr3_aa: CASSSSGTTKNIQYF; cdr3_nt: TGTGCCAGCAGCTCGTCCGGGACTACAAAAAACATTCAGTACTTC
d_call: TRBD2; j_call: TRBJ2-7; v_call: TRBV27; clone_size: NA; cdr3_aa: CASSYSGGLPEQYF; cdr3_nt: TGTGCCAGCAGTTATTCGGGAGGGCTACCCGAGCAGTACTTC
d_call: TRBD1; j_call: TRBJ2-5; v_call: TRBV2; clone_size: NA; cdr3_aa: CATSGQAEETQYF; cdr3_nt: TGTGCCACCTCGGGACAGGCCGAAGAGACCCAGTACTTC
d_call: NA; j_call: TRBJ2-5; v_call: TRBV2; clone_size: NA; cdr3_aa: CASTEGGETQYF; cdr3_nt: TGTGCCAGCACGGAGGGCGGGGAGACCCAGTACTTC
d_call: NA; j_call: TRBJ1-1; v_call: TRBV9; clone_size: NA; cdr3_aa: CASSASWHTEAFF; cdr3_nt: TGTGCCAGCAGCGCCAGTTGGCACACTGAAGCTTTCTTT
d_call: NA; j_call: TRBJ2-7; v_call: TRBV5-1; clone_size: NA; cdr3_aa: CASSLAGVQGEQYF; cdr3_nt: TGCGCCAGCAGCTTGGCCGGGGTACAGGGCGAGCAGTACTTC
d_call: NA; j_call: TRBJ1-4; v_call: TRBV2; clone_size: NA; cdr3_aa: CASSGQLVDVKLFF; cdr3_nt: TGTGCCAGCAGTGGACAGCTAGTTGATGTAAAACTGTTTTTT
d_call: NA; j_call: TRBJ2-5; v_call: TRBV7-3; clone_size: NA; cdr3_aa: CASSLEMGTQYF; cdr3_nt: TGTGCCAGCAGCCTAGAGATGGGGACCCAGTACTTC
d_call: TRBD1; j_call: TRBJ2-7; v_call: TRBV28; clone_size: NA; cdr3_aa: CASSLTQGAYEQYF; cdr3_nt: TGTGCCAGCAGTTTGACACAGGGGGCCTACGAGCAGTACTTC
d_call: TRBD1; j_call: TRBJ1-2; v_call: TRBV20-1; clone_size: once; cdr3_aa: CRWDSVYGYTF; cdr3_nt: TGCCGGTGGGACAGCGTCTATGGCTACACCTTC
d_call: NA; j_call: TRBJ1-2; v_call: TRBV5-1; clone_size: NA; cdr3_aa: CASSLDQGNYGYTF; cdr3_nt: TGCGCCAGCAGCTTGGATCAGGGGAACTATGGCTACACCTTC
d_call: TRBD1; j_call: TRBJ2-3; v_call: TRBV4-1; clone_size: once; cdr3_aa: CASREGDRGRGDTQYF; cdr3_nt: TGCGCCAGCAGAGAAGGGGACAGGGGGCGCGGAGATACGCAGTATTTT
d_call: TRBD1; j_call: TRBJ1-2; v_call: TRBV7-2; clone_size: NA; cdr3_aa: CASSLAQMQGAKGYTF; cdr3_nt: TGTGCCAGCAGCTTAGCGCAAATGCAGGGGGCGAAGGGCTACACCTTC
d_call: TRBD1; j_call: TRBJ1-1; v_call: TRBV12-3/TRBV12-4; clone_size: NA; cdr3_aa: CASSSTGAAFF; cdr3_nt: TGTGCCAGCAGTTCTACAGGGGCAGCTTTCTTT
d_call: NA; j_call: TRBJ2-3; v_call: TRBV10-1; clone_size: NA; cdr3_aa: CASSETSLLEGTDTQYF; cdr3_nt: TGCGCCAGCAGTGAGACCTCCCTACTAGAAGGCACAGATACGCAGTATTTT
d_call: TRBD1; j_call: TRBJ2-7; v_call: TRBV5-1; clone_size: NA; cdr3_aa: CASSLGHGTGGASEQYF; cdr3_nt: TGCGCCAGCAGCTTGGGGCATGGCACAGGGGGCGCGTCCGAGCAGTACTTC
d_call: NA; j_call: TRBJ2-2; v_call: TRBV28; clone_size: NA; cdr3_aa: CASSLSGNTGELFF; cdr3_nt: TGTGCCAGCAGTTTATCCGGGAACACCGGGGAGCTGTTTTTT
d_call: TRBD1; j_call: TRBJ2-5; v_call: TRBV5-4; clone_size: NA; cdr3_aa: CASSSGQGGQETQYF; cdr3_nt: TGTGCCAGCAGCTCGGGACAGGGGGGTCAAGAGACCCAGTACTTC
d_call: NA; j_call: TRBJ2-7; v_call: TRBV7-2; clone_size: NA; cdr3_aa: CASSPRGLASSYEQYF; cdr3_nt: TGTGCCAGCAGCCCGAGGGGGCTAGCGAGCTCCTACGAGCAGTACTTC
d_call: TRBD2; j_call: TRBJ2-2; v_call: TRBV11-2; clone_size: NA; cdr3_aa: CASSLAGDTGELFF; cdr3_nt: TGTGCCAGCAGTCTAGCGGGAGACACCGGGGAGCTGTTTTTT
d_call: NA; j_call: TRBJ1-2; v_call: TRBV7-2; clone_size: NA; cdr3_aa: CASSLQNYGYTF; cdr3_nt: TGTGCCAGCAGCTTACAAAACTATGGCTACACCTTC
d_call: NA; j_call: TRBJ2-7; v_call: TRBV14; clone_size: NA; cdr3_aa: CASSQDSTFYEQYF; cdr3_nt: TGTGCCAGCAGCCAGGACAGTACCTTCTACGAGCAGTACTTC
d_call: NA; j_call: TRBJ2-1; v_call: TRBV7-9; clone_size: NA; cdr3_aa: CASSLNGRGSDEQFF; cdr3_nt: TGTGCCAGCAGCTTGAACGGTAGGGGGTCTGATGAGCAGTTCTTC
d_call: TRBD2; j_call: TRBJ2-3; v_call: TRBV20-1; clone_size: once; cdr3_aa: CSASGMSGSRTDTQYF; cdr3_nt: TGCAGTGCTAGTGGTATGAGCGGGAGTCGAACAGATACGCAGTATTTT
d_call: TRBD1; j_call: TRBJ2-7; v_call: TRBV14; clone_size: NA; cdr3_aa: CASSRTGAIYEQYF; cdr3_nt: TGTGCCAGCAGCCGGACAGGGGCCATCTACGAGCAGTACTTC
d_call: TRBD2; j_call: TRBJ2-1; v_call: TRBV10-1; clone_size: NA; cdr3_aa: CASSESSGRRAEQFF; cdr3_nt: TGCGCCAGCAGTGAGTCGAGCGGGAGGCGGGCTGAGCAGTTCTTC
d_call: TRBD1; j_call: TRBJ1-5; v_call: TRBV6-2/TRBV6-3; clone_size: NA; cdr3_aa: CASSYRTGSNQPQHF; cdr3_nt: TGTGCCAGCAGTTACAGGACAGGGAGCAATCAGCCCCAGCATTTT
d_call: NA; j_call: TRBJ1-1; v_call: TRBV7-2; clone_size: NA; cdr3_aa: CASSPRQGNTEAFF; cdr3_nt: TGTGCCAGCAGCCCCAGGCAGGGTAACACTGAAGCTTTCTTT
d_call: NA; j_call: TRBJ2-2; v_call: TRBV12-3/TRBV12-4; clone_size: NA; cdr3_aa: CASSHLTGELFF; cdr3_nt: TGTGCCAGCAGCCATTTGACCGGGGAGCTGTTTTTT
d_call: TRBD1; j_call: TRBJ1-6; v_call: TRBV3-1/TRBV3-2; clone_size: NA; cdr3_aa: CASAIRTGGAAAPLHF; cdr3_nt: TGTGCCAGCGCTATTAGGACAGGGGGCGCCGCGGCACCCCTCCACTTT
d_call: TRBD2; j_call: TRBJ2-1; v_call: TRBV5-1; clone_size: NA; cdr3_aa: CASSSGAFGNEQFF; cdr3_nt: TGCGCCAGCTCCAGCGGGGCCTTCGGCAATGAGCAGTTCTTC
d_call: NA; j_call: TRBJ1-5; v_call: TRBV30; clone_size: NA; cdr3_aa: CAWSDGGGPAGQPQHF; cdr3_nt: TGTGCCTGGAGTGACGGGGGTGGGCCGGCTGGGCAGCCCCAGCATTTT
d_call: TRBD1; j_call: TRBJ2-7; v_call: TRBV27; clone_size: NA; cdr3_aa: CASSPTGGTGDYEQYF; cdr3_nt: TGTGCCAGCAGTCCGACAGGAGGGACAGGGGACTACGAGCAGTACTTC
d_call: TRBD2; j_call: TRBJ2-1; v_call: TRBV7-3; clone_size: NA; cdr3_aa: CASILYGGLAGYNEQFF; cdr3_nt: TGTGCCAGCATCCTCTATGGAGGCCTAGCGGGCTACAATGAGCAGTTCTTC
d_call: NA; j_call: TRBJ2-7; v_call: TRBV7-9; clone_size: few; cdr3_aa: CASSLDGGPYEQYF; cdr3_nt: TGTGCCAGCAGCTTAGACGGGGGTCCCTACGAGCAGTACTTC
d_call: TRBD1; j_call: TRBJ2-2; v_call: TRBV3-1/TRBV3-2; clone_size: NA; cdr3_aa: CASSLYSPGQMIGATNTGELFF; cdr3_nt: TGTGCCAGCAGCCTCTACTCCCCGGGACAGATGATTGGGGCCACGAACACCGGGGAGCTGTTTTTT
d_call: NA; j_call: TRBJ1-1; v_call: TRBV12-3/TRBV12-4; clone_size: NA; cdr3_aa: CASTGSLEAFF; cdr3_nt: TGTGCCAGCACCGGGAGCCTTGAAGCTTTCTTT